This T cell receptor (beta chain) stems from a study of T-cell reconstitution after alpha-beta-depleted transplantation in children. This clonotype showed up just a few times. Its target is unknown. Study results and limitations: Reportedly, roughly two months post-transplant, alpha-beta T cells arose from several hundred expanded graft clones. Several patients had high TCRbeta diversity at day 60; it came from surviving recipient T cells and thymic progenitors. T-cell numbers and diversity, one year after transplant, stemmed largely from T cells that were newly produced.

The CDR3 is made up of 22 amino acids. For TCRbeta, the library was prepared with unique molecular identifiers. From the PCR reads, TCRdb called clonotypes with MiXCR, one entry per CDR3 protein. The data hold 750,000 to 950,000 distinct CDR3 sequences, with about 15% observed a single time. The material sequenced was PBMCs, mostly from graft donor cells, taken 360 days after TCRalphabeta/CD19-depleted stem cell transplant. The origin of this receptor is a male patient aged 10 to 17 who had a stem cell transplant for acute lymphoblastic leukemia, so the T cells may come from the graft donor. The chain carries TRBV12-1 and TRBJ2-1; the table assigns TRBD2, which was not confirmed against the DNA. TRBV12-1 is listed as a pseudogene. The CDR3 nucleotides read TGTGCCAGCAGCTCAACTGGTCCTCTAGGACTAGCGGGAGGTAATCGCTACAATGAGCAGTTCTTC. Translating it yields CASSSTGPLGLAGGNRYNEQFF.